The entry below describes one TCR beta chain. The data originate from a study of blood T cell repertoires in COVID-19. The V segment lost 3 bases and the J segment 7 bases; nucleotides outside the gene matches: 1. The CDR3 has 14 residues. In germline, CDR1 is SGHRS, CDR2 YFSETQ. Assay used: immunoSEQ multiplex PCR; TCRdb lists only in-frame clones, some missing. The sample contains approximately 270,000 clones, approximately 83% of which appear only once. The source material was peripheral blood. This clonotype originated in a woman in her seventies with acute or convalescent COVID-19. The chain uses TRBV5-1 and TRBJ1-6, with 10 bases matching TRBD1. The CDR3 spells CASSWDRGNSPLHF. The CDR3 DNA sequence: TGCGCCAGCAGCTGGGACAGGGGAAATTCACCCCTCCACTTT.